These 26 T cell receptor beta chains originate from one sample sequenced in a study of shared clonotypes between healthy human individuals. TCRdb's table, derived via immunoSEQ multiplex PCR, lists solely in-frame clones and lacks some. The sample has over a million clones, around 97% seen once. Sequences were obtained from naive CD4+ T cells sorted from blood. Sample subset: CD45RA+ positively selected. All receptors come from a man aged 30 to 45 in good health.

This chain connects TRBV29-1 to TRBJ2-7, with D perhaps matching TRBD2 (5 bases). The ends were cut back, 5 bases at V and 3 bases at J, with 14 bases in the middle. The germline V gene has CDR1 SQVTM and CDR2 ANQGSEA. The CDR3 runs 13 residues. The CDR3 DNA is TGCAGCGTTTCGGAGGCTCCGGGCTACGAGCAGTACTTC. It codes for CSVSEAPGYEQYF.

The rearrangement links TRBV9 to TRBJ2-3; the match to TRBD2 covers 8 bases. The ends lost 0 bases at V and 4 bases at J; junction bases unmatched: 4. Germline V gene lookup returns CDR1 SGDLS and CDR2 YYNGEE. There are 15 residues in the CDR3. This CDR3 is CASSVEAGGPDTQYF. The DNA of the CDR3 is TGTGCCAGCAGCGTAGAGGCGGGAGGCCCAGATACGCAGTATTTT.

This clone was seen just once. The chain's CDR3 is CSVEWTGNLAKNIQYF. CDR3 in DNA: TGCAGCGTAGAATGGACAGGGAACCTAGCCAAAAACATTCAGTACTTC. The chain combines TRBV29-1 with TRBJ2-4; TRBD1 aligns across 8 bases. The J segment lost 0 bases and the V segment lost 6 bases, leaving 10 bases of the junction unmatched. CDR1 SQVTM and CDR2 ANQGSEA come from the germline V gene. This CDR3 is 16 amino acids long. The full variable domain, rest sourced from reference TRBV29-1 and TRBJ2-4, is SAVISQKPSRDICQRGTSLTIQCQVDSQVTMMFWYRQQPGQSLTLIATANQGSEATYESGFVIDKFPISRPNLTFSTLTVSNMSPEDSSIYLCSVEWTGNLAKNIQYFGAGTRLSVL.

The V gene is TRBV28, the J gene TRBJ1-3; D not resolved. Trimming stripped 7 bases from V and 2 bases from J, with 12 bases between. There are 14 residues in the CDR3. Germline CDR1 and CDR2: MDHEN and SYDVKM. CDR3 in DNA: TGTGCCAGCATTAGCATGGCGCCTGGAAACACCATATATTTT. Translation gives CASISMAPGNTIYF. Full variable domain (missing parts from reference TRBV28 and TRBJ1-3): DVKVTQSSRYLVKRTGEKVFLECVQDMDHENMFWYRQDPGLGLRLIYFSYDVKMKEKGDIPEGYSVSREKKERFSLILESASTNQTSMYLCASISMAPGNTIYFGEGSWLTVV.

The V gene is TRBV18, the J gene TRBJ2-7, with D perhaps assigned TRBD1 or TRBD2 (6 bases each). CDR1 is KGHSH and CDR2 is LQKENI in the germline V gene. V dropped 3 bases and J dropped 3 bases, with 15 bases sitting between them. The CDR3 extends over 15 amino acids. DNA for the CDR3: TGTGCCAGCTCACCTAGGGGGGCTATTGTCTACGAGCAGTACTTC. Translating it yields CASSPRGAIVYEQYF.

This clone was detected once. The chain joins TRBV2 to TRBJ2-7; weak D call: TRBD1 (6 bases). The V end was cut by 9 bases, the J end by 3 bases, with 15 bases between. The length of the CDR3 is 13 residues. Per the germline V gene, CDR1 is SNHLY and CDR2 is FYNNEI. CDR3 DNA sequence: TGTGCCAGTCAGGGGCGAAGTTACTACGAGCAGTACTTC. It specifies CASQGRSYYEQYF.

V and J are TRBV13 and TRBJ1-1, with 7 bases identical to TRBD1. Per germline, CDR1 PRHDT and CDR2 FYEKMQ (reference sequence). V was clipped by 8 bases and J by 0 bases; unmatched bases: 6. CDR3 size: 14 residues. CDR3 amino acids: CASRDRSMNTEAFF. The CDR3 DNA is TGTGCCAGCCGGGACAGAAGCATGAACACTGAAGCTTTCTTT.

This sequence joins TRBV30 and TRBJ2-5; perhaps TRBD1 as D (6 bases). CDR3 length: 14 residues. The V gene's germline CDR1 is GTSNPN and CDR2 SVGIG (reference sequence). V lost 2 bases and J 2 bases, leaving 12 bases between the germline ends. CDR3 region: CAWSLRTVQETQYF. In DNA form, the CDR3 reads TGTGCCTGGAGTCTCCGGACAGTTCAAGAGACCCAGTACTTC.

The chain combines TRBV28 with TRBJ2-3, with D possibly being TRBD2 (6 bases). This CDR3 spans 17 amino acids. Trimming shortened V by 5 bases and J by 5 bases, and 23 bases separated the two germline ends. Germline CDR1 and CDR2: MDHEN and SYDVKM. The CDR3 DNA is TGTGCCAGCAGTCAACAATCAGCGGGCCGGGCGGGAGATACGCAGTATTTT. Translation gives CASSQQSAGRAGDTQYF.

The chain links TRBV11-2 to TRBJ2-3; weak D call: TRBD2 (6 bases). The CDR3 loop spans 16 amino acids. Germline V gene data show CDR1 as SGHAT and CDR2 as FQNNGV. The V gene lost 5 bases and the J gene lost 2 bases, with 17 bases spanning the gap. CDR3 in DNA: TGTGCCAGCAGCACCCGGGGGTCCATTGTCACAGATACGCAGTATTTT. Its protein is CASSTRGSIVTDTQYF.

Comments on this clone: At the DNA level, this CDR3 is encoded by other sequences in the same sample as well. For the CDR3, the DNA is TGTGCCAGCAGGACAGGAAGCTCCTACGAGCAGTACTTC. Its protein product is CASRTGSSYEQYF. The chain uses TRBV6-5 and TRBJ2-7; maybe TRBD1 (6 bases). V lost 6 bases to trimming and J lost 0 bases, with 9 bases between them. CDR3 size: 13 residues. Germline V gives CDR1 MNHEY, CDR2 SVGAGI.

This chain connects TRBV7-9 to TRBJ2-2, with TRBD1 matching over 7 bases. This CDR3 region has 17 residues. Germline CDR1 reads SEHNR; CDR2 reads FQNEAQ (reference sequence). V shed 5 bases and J 2 bases; nucleotides not matched to a gene: 11. The CDR3 loop reads CASSRPTGTVNTGELFF. The CDR3 DNA sequence: TGTGCCAGCAGCCGACCGACCGGGACAGTCAACACCGGGGAGCTGTTTTTT.

The chain joins TRBV7-2 to TRBJ2-1, with D perhaps TRBD2 (6 bases). CDR3 length: 18 amino acids. Germline CDR1 reads SGHTA; CDR2 reads FQGNSA. Trimming left V 3 bases short and J 9 bases short, with 27 bases between. In nucleotides, the CDR3 is TGTGCCAGCAGCTTCCCCGGGGGAGCGGCCTCCCCCGGGGGTGAGCAGTTCTTC. Amino acids: CASSFPGGAASPGGEQFF.

Only one count was recorded for this clone. The gene calls are TRBV6-1 and TRBJ2-2, with D possibly TRBD2 on 5 matching bases. Germline V gene sequence: CDR1 MNHNS, CDR2 SASEGT. CDR3 length equals 14 residues. V was pared by 4 bases and J by 1 base, with 7 bases between. The CDR3 region is CASSVGRNTGELFF. The CDR3 DNA follows: TGTGCCAGCAGTGTGGGGAGGAACACCGGGGAGCTGTTTTTT.

This clone was detected only once. In DNA form, the CDR3 reads TGTGCCAGCAGTTACCCGGGACAGGGTGGGTACAATGAGCAGTTCTTC. This translates into CASSYPGQGGYNEQFF. The chain joins TRBV6-5 to TRBJ2-1, with TRBD1 matching over 9 bases. Losses at the gene ends were 2 bases for V and 4 bases for J; bases not matched to a gene: 6. CDR3 length: 16 residues. Germline-derived CDR1 and CDR2 are MNHEY and SVGAGI.

The chain's CDR3 is CASSFTGGAYATNEKLFF. The CDR3, as DNA: TGTGCCAGCAGCTTTACAGGGGGCGCGTACGCAACTAATGAAAAACTGTTTTTT. The V gene is TRBV5-4, the J gene TRBJ1-4; 9 bases are a match to TRBD1. CDR3 length: 18 amino acids. Germline CDR1 reads SGHNT; CDR2 reads YYREEE (reference sequence). With 2 bases clipped from V and 0 bases from J, the junction kept 8 bases outside the gene matches.

The rearrangement uses TRBV19 and TRBJ2-3; no clear D gene. This CDR3 spans 11 amino acids. Trimming removed 4 bases at V and 5 bases at J, with 4 bases between. Germline values: CDR1 LNHDA, CDR2 SQIVND (reference sequence). This chain's CDR3 is CASSRQDTQYF. CDR3 sequence (DNA): TGTGCCAGTAGTAGACAAGATACGCAGTATTTT.

In the case of this clone: Other DNA sequences within the sample encode an identical CDR3. This sequence joins TRBV28 and TRBJ1-5, with TRBD1 as a possible D gene (5 bases). The CDR3 is 12 residues long. With 5 bases removed from V and 6 bases from J, the gap between germline ends came to 8 bases. Germline CDR1 reads MDHEN; CDR2 reads SYDVKM. The CDR3 nucleotides are TGTGCCAGCAGTGTAGGGGTTCAGCCCCAGCATTTT. Encoded protein: CASSVGVQPQHF.

This sequence joins TRBV10-3 and TRBJ2-7, with D perhaps matching TRBD1 (6 bases). This CDR3 has 15 amino acids. Trimming stripped 6 bases from V and 3 bases from J, with 18 bases between. The germline CDR1 and CDR2 sequences are ENHRY and SYGVKD. The CDR3 protein is CAIRGEQGTGYEQYF. The DNA for the CDR3 is TGTGCCATCAGGGGGGAACAGGGAACGGGCTACGAGCAGTACTTC.

The genes are TRBV7-2 and TRBJ2-7; 10 nucleotides align to TRBD1. CDR1 is SGHTA, CDR2 FQGNSA, per germline. This CDR3 has 16 amino acids. V lost 7 bases to trimming and J lost 2 bases; unmatched junction nucleotides: 11. CDR3 in amino acids: CASNIGAGTGAYEQYF. As DNA, the CDR3 is TGTGCCAGCAACATAGGGGCGGGGACAGGGGCCTACGAGCAGTACTTC.

The chain is built from TRBV2 and TRBJ1-4; 7 nucleotides match TRBD1. The CDR3 covers 12 residues. With V trimmed by 6 bases and J by 15 bases, 10 bases remained unmatched. Per the germline V gene, CDR1 is SNHLY and CDR2 is FYNNEI. CDR3 bases: TGTGCCAGCAGCTCGACAGGGTCTCTTATGTTTTTT. Translation: CASSSTGSLMFF.

This clone was recorded once. The chain links TRBV4-3 to TRBJ2-3; D possibly uses TRBD1 or TRBD2 (5 bases each). Trimming took off 0 bases at V and 3 bases at J, with 7 bases between the two ends. CDR3 length equals 14 residues. Germline assignment: CDR1 LGHNA and CDR2 YSLEER. The CDR3 DNA follows: TGCGCCAGCAGCCAAGAGGGGGTGACAGATACGCAGTATTTT. Its translation: CASSQEGVTDTQYF.

CDR3 DNA: TGCGCCAGCAGTTCGACCCTAAACAGGGGGCGCGGCTACACCTTC. This translates into CASSSTLNRGRGYTF. The J gene is TRBJ1-2, the V gene TRBV5-1; 9 bases fit TRBD1. The CDR3 totals 15 residues. V shed 5 bases, J shed 8 bases, and the junction held 13 bases outside the gene matches. The germline V gene has CDR1 SGHRS and CDR2 YFSETQ. The whole variable domain, remainder taken from reference TRBV5-1 and TRBJ1-2, is KAGVTQTPRYLIKTRGQQVTLSCSPISGHRSVSWYQQTPGQGLQFLFEYFSETQRNKGNFPGRFSGRQFSNSRSEMNVSTLELGDSALYLCASSSTLNRGRGYTFGSGTRLTVV.

This clone occurred once. This sequence joins TRBV11-2 and TRBJ2-7; 11 bases line up with TRBD2. Germline V CDR1 and CDR2: SGHAT, FQNNGV. CDR3 size: 17 residues. Trimming took 5 bases from V and 1 from J; bases not matched to a gene: 10. CDR3 DNA: TGTGCCAGCAGCCCGACATTGACTAGCGGGATATCCTACGAGCAGTACTTC. This translates into CASSPTLTSGISYEQYF. The full variable domain, with the rest looked up from reference TRBV11-2 and TRBJ2-7, is EAGVAQSPRYKIIEKRQSVAFWCNPISGHATLYWYQQILGQGPKLLIQFQNNGVVDDSQLPKDRFSAERLKGVDSTLKIQPAKLEDSAVYLCASSPTLTSGISYEQYFGPGTRLTVT.

The chain employs TRBV27 and TRBJ2-7, with a possible D match to TRBD2 (5 bases). V was trimmed by 6 bases and J by 4 bases, leaving 13 bases between them. The CDR3 extends over 13 amino acids. The germline V gene encodes CDR1 MNHEY and CDR2 SMNVEV (reference sequence). CDR3 loop: CASRREGFYEQYF. Written as DNA, the CDR3 is TGTGCCAGCAGACGTGAGGGTTTTTACGAGCAGTACTTC.

J is TRBJ1-1 and V is TRBV6-6; 8 bases are shared with TRBD1. Germline V lookup: CDR1 MNHNY, CDR2 SVGAGI (reference sequence). There are 15 residues in the CDR3. V trimming: 8 bases; J trimming: 1 base; junction bases outside the gene matches: 9. The CDR3 region is CASADRGHGNTEAFF. CDR3 nucleotide sequence: TGTGCCAGCGCCGACAGGGGTCATGGGAACACTGAAGCTTTCTTT.